Included here is one T cell receptor beta chain sequence, with context. PCR involved 60 Vbeta and 13 Jbeta primers. Assay used: immunoSEQ multiplex PCR; TCRdb lists only in-frame clones, some missing. The repertoire holds around 100,000 clones, with roughly 83% as singletons. The data were taken from a study of cytomegalovirus exposure and HLA in healthy donors. Study-wide background: HLA-typed donors were the source of about 85 million unique TCRs, which an early data release held.

This CDR3 is built from 17 residues. Per germline, CDR1 SGHDT and CDR2 YYEEEE. J was trimmed by 2 bases and V by 2 bases; bases with no gene match: 6. At collection, donors were nominally healthy, but unrecorded immune exposures were probable. This receptor was taken from a man younger than 35 in good health and CMV-seronegative. This chain joins TRBV5-6 and TRBJ2-6, with 8 bases that match TRBD1. Material: PBMCs. Here the CDR3 reads CASSLGQGFAGANVLTF. CDR3 sequence (DNA): TGTGCCAGCAGCTTAGGACAGGGATTCGCTGGGGCCAACGTCCTGACTTTC.